This T cell receptor (beta chain) was observed in a study of control samples from healthy donors and cancer patients. Clones were sequenced by immunoSEQ multiplex PCR, and TCRdb holds only the in-frame ones, with some missing. Here the sample spans around 74,000 clones, approximately 92% being singletons. This CDR3 spans 15 amino acids. The germline V and J ends were trimmed by 2 bases and 6 bases, with 14 bases remaining between them. Germline CDR1 is MNHEY and CDR2 is SVGAGI. The chain is built from TRBV6-5 and TRBJ2-1; D is possibly TRBD1 or TRBD2 (5 bases each). The sequenced sample consisted of blood. The source of this sequence is a woman aged 60-75 years in good health. In nucleotides, the CDR3 is TGTGCCAGCAGTTACAGCTATGGGACCGCCAATGAGCAGTTCTTC. Its protein is CASSYSYGTANEQFF.